This TCR beta chain appears in the sequencing data of a study of blood T cell repertoires in COVID-19 (TCRdb year 2020). For context, the study as a whole: Samples from collaborators originated in the United States, Italy and Spain and spanned both the acute and convalescent phases of COVID-19. HLA class I and class II types, where available, came from metadata supplied by the sample provider rather than from assay-based typing. The samples were drawn from two sources: the first 160 participants of the ongoing ImmuneRACE study, and 1,254 subjects contributed by 6 global collaborators. The repertoires were released in a freely available public database meant as a resource for research on the immune response to SARS-CoV-2. Deeply sampled blood TCRbeta repertoires from subjects exposed to, actively infected with, or recovered from COVID-19 were included in the dataset. The prospective study material was composed of cDNA or gDNA derived from T cells, B-cell-depleted T cells, or PBMCs. Nearly every sample came with metadata listing a de-identified subject ID, COVID-19 status, age in years and sex.

Broad study findings and their caveats: The quantity of clinical and demographic metadata differed by source and by participant and was supplied without curation.

To note about this clone: What this receptor recognizes is not known. No base-level quality is on record; no much larger clone is a single base apart.

In Seattle, one collaborating source enrolled patients while the infection was active and tracked those patients longitudinally over the course of disease. The collaborating institutions used their own protocols to collect whole blood in K2EDTA tubes. For TCRbeta analysis, collaborators shipped samples in one of three forms: frozen whole blood, isolated PBMCs, or DNA extracted from either of those sample types. V and J are trimmed by 3 bases and 1 base, and the gene matches miss 2 bases of the junction. CDR1 and CDR2, looked up from the germline V gene, are KGHSH and LQKENI. The CDR3 holds 14 amino acids from the cysteine to the phenylalanine. CDR3 DNA is the only sequence kept; it has 42 bases, read in frame from the first base. The immunoSEQ Assay, a bias-controlled multiplex PCR, was used to amplify TCRbeta CDR3 regions from genomic DNA. From the authors' description of their analysis: Nucleated cell counts per sample were estimated from amplification of reference gene primers within the assay. To quantify the absolute abundance of each unique TCRbeta CDR3 rearrangement, sequence reads were collapsed and filtered. Productive Simpson clonality was computed per sample as the square root of Simpson's diversity index over productive rearrangements. TCRdb limited this immuneACCESS table to in-frame rearrangements with V and J called. A share of clones is missing; checked studies link under half to unresolved V genes, and the rest is unexplained. V, J and clone size derive from that table, while D and trimming were established from the DNA sequence. For this sample the table gives 90,000 or so clones, of which roughly 85% were detected only once. Around 18% of the sample is held by the ten biggest clonotypes.

Recombination linked TRBV18 to TRBJ2-7, and TRBD1 aligns with 8 junction nucleotides. Sequencing input: peripheral blood. This sequence originates from a woman in her fifties or sixties with COVID-19, enrolled during active disease. The CDR3 here reads CASSPGQESYEQYF. The DNA sequence is TGTGCCAGCTCACCGGGACAGGAGTCCTACGAGCAGTACTTC.